This TCR beta chain appears in the sequencing data of a study of technical replicates of blood from several donors. Many counts were recorded for this clone. The protocol was immunoSEQ multiplex PCR, while the TCRdb copy is restricted to in-frame clones and leaves out a portion. The sample holds about 66,000 clones, 70% to 90% seen once. Germline V CDR1 and CDR2: MNHEY, SMNVEV (reference sequence). This CDR3 spans 15 amino acids. V was cut by 2 bases and J by 2 bases, with 11 bases left in between. The chain couples TRBV27 to TRBJ2-3; D is perhaps TRBD2 (6 bases). The source is a human donor in good health. Some clones in this sample may be carry-over from other donors' samples. Sequencing input: PBMCs. The CDR3, as DNA: TGTGCCAGCAGTTTAATGGGGGGACCCACAGATACGCAGTATTTT. It encodes CASSLMGGPTDTQYF.